The 25 T cell receptor beta chains listed next were all sequenced from one sample in a study of PD-1 blockade in classical Hodgkin lymphoma. This sample's time point: cycle 4 day 1 (C4D1), after about 6 weeks of nivolumab. Each patient relapsed following autologous stem cell transplantation, and prior brentuximab vedotin exposure differed. Applied to thawed PBMCs, magnetic negative selection was the method used to isolate CD8+ T cells. Data came from immunoSEQ multiplex PCR; TCRdb stores just in-frame clones and leaves some out. The sample holds approximately 10,000 clones, approximately 84% seen once. This specimen was CD8+ T cells from blood, taken before the fourth cycle of nivolumab. These TCRs come from a human donor with classical Hodgkin lymphoma. The donor label of this sample is uncertain.

The chain carries TRBV19 and TRBJ1-5, with no clear D. CDR3 length: 15 residues. Germline values: CDR1 LNHDA, CDR2 SQIVND (reference sequence). Between the trimmed V and J ends, which lost 5 bases and 0 bases, there was a span of 11 bases. Here the CDR3 reads CASSPTSYSNQPQHF. CDR3 bases: TGTGCCAGTAGTCCTACAAGTTATAGCAATCAGCCCCAGCATTTT.

The chain links TRBV19 to TRBJ1-1; D is unclear. CDR1 is LNHDA and CDR2 is SQIVND in the germline V gene (reference sequence). The CDR3 contains 13 residues. Trimming shortened V by 5 bases and J by 5 bases, and 12 bases separated the two germline ends. CDR3 amino acids: CASSEWVGTEAFF. In DNA form, the CDR3 reads TGTGCCAGTAGTGAGTGGGTTGGTACTGAAGCTTTCTTT. The full variable domain, its missing parts supplied by reference TRBV19 and TRBJ1-1, is DGGITQSPKYLFRKEGQNVTLSCEQNLNHDAMYWYRQDPGQGLRLIYYSQIVNDFQKGDIAEGYSVSREKKESFPLTVTSAQKNPTAFYLCASSEWVGTEAFFGQGTRLTVV.

The V gene is TRBV6-5, the J gene TRBJ2-7, with TRBD1 matching 8 bases. CDR1 is MNHEY, CDR2 SVGAGI, per germline. The CDR3 is made up of 14 amino acids. V was pared by 2 bases and J by 2 bases, with 2 bases of the junction left unmatched. The CDR3 DNA reads TGTGCCAGCAGTTACGGACAGGGAGCCTACGAGCAGTACTTC. This sequence encodes CASSYGQGAYEQYF.

The genes are TRBV19 and TRBJ2-1; D possibly corresponds to TRBD2 (6 bases). V was pared by 9 bases and J by 10 bases, with 16 bases between. Germline V gene lookup returns CDR1 LNHDA and CDR2 SQIVND (reference sequence). CDR3 length equals 12 residues. The CDR3 protein is CASAGLLGEQFF. Written as DNA, the CDR3 is TGTGCCAGCGCGGGACTCCTCGGGGAGCAGTTCTTC.

This clone was counted a few times. The chain couples TRBV2 to TRBJ1-1, with TRBD1 identical over 7 bases. The CDR3 runs to 12 residues. V trimming: 6 bases; J trimming: 7 bases; junction bases outside the gene matches: 5. Germline V CDR1 and CDR2: SNHLY, FYNNEI. CDR3 protein: CASRGGQIEAFF. CDR3 DNA sequence: TGTGCCAGCAGGGGGGGACAGATTGAAGCTTTCTTT. Based on the CDR3 plus reference TRBV2 and TRBJ1-1, the full variable domain is EPEVTQTPSHQVTQMGQEVILRCVPISNHLYFYWYRQILGQKVEFLVSFYNNEISEKSEIFDDQFSVERPDGSNFTLKIRSTKLEDSAMYFCASRGGQIEAFFGQGTRLTVV.

V usage is TRBV7-2 and J usage is TRBJ1-2; TRBD1 is a possible D gene (5 bases). V lost 1 base and J lost 5, with 14 bases in between. Looked up from germline, CDR1 is SGHTA and CDR2 is FQGNSA. The CDR3 runs to 15 residues. The CDR3 spells CASSLGSGNIYGYTF. The CDR3 nucleotides are TGTGCCAGCAGCTTAGGGTCAGGGAATATATATGGCTACACCTTC.

V gene TRBV28 combines with J gene TRBJ2-6, with unresolved D. Deletions cut 7 bases from V and 4 bases from J, with 20 bases between. The CDR3 is 17 amino acids. The germline V gene has CDR1 MDHEN and CDR2 SYDVKM. CDR3 DNA: TGTGCCAGCACCCCCGTAGAGGCCTCGAAGGGGGCCAACGTCCTGACTTTC. Its protein is CASTPVEASKGANVLTF.

The chain has TRBV19 and TRBJ1-4, with TRBD1 matching over 8 bases. Losses at the gene ends were 6 bases for V and 2 bases for J; bases not matched to a gene: 17. This CDR3 is built from 19 residues. Germline CDR1 is LNHDA and CDR2 is SQIVND (reference sequence). Written as DNA, the CDR3 is TGTGCCAGTAGCGAGGGGACTTGGACAGGGAAGAAGACTAATGAAAAACTGTTTTTT. Translated, it gives CASSEGTWTGKKTNEKLFF.

V usage is TRBV7-2 and J usage is TRBJ2-5; 9 nucleotides match TRBD1. The DNA end favors TRBJ2-7, so the J call may be wrong. Per the germline V gene, CDR1 is SGHTA and CDR2 is FQGNSA. This CDR3 contains 17 residues. The CDR3: CASSLGTGGLLSYEQYF. The CDR3 DNA follows: TGTGCCAGCAGCTTAGGTACAGGGGGCCTCCTCTCCTACGAGCAGTACTTC.

This rearrangement joins TRBV7-6 to TRBJ1-1; D gene unclear. Germline CDR1 and CDR2: SGHVS and FNYEAQ. The CDR3 spans 13 residues. Trimming left V 5 bases short and J 0 bases short, with 7 bases between. The CDR3 protein is CASSSSLNTEAFF. The CDR3 DNA reads as TGTGCCAGCAGCAGTTCCCTGAACACTGAAGCTTTCTTT.

The V call is TRBV5-6, the J call TRBJ2-5, with 10 bases that match TRBD2. The V gene end was trimmed by 0 bases and the J gene end by 4 bases; junction bases not matched to a gene: 6. Looked up from germline, CDR1 is SGHDT and CDR2 is YYEEEE. This CDR3 has 16 amino acids. CDR3 in DNA: TGTGCCAGCAGCTTGGCTAGCGGGAGCTTAGGAGAGACCCAGTACTTC. This sequence encodes CASSLASGSLGETQYF.

This clone was recorded once. CDR3 residues: CASSPGTIANTGELFF. The CDR3 nucleotides are TGTGCCAGCAGTCCAGGGACAATCGCGAACACCGGGGAGCTGTTTTTT. This chain joins TRBV27 and TRBJ2-2, with D possibly being TRBD1 (6 bases). This CDR3 is built from 16 residues. V lost 5 bases to trimming and J lost 0 bases, with 13 bases between them. Germline CDR1 is MNHEY and CDR2 is SMNVEV (reference sequence).

The rearrangement joins TRBV6-6 to TRBJ2-7; D possibly corresponds to TRBD1 (5 bases). The CDR3 runs to 12 residues. Germline V CDR1 and CDR2: MNHNY, SVGAGI (reference sequence). The V gene lost 4 bases and the J gene lost 4 bases, with 8 bases spanning the gap. The CDR3 protein is CASSSDSYEQYF. The DNA of the CDR3 is TGTGCCAGCAGTTCTGACAGTTACGAGCAGTACTTC.

The V call is TRBV9, the J call TRBJ2-1; 9 nucleotides agree with TRBD2. J was trimmed by 4 bases and V by 3 bases; bases with no gene match: 5. The CDR3 length is 15 residues. The germline gives CDR1 SGDLS, CDR2 YYNGEE. The CDR3 DNA is TGTGCCAGCAGCGGTGGCGGGAGGGATTACAATGAGCAGTTCTTC. Translated, it gives CASSGGGRDYNEQFF.

The chain links TRBV4-1 to TRBJ2-7; 7 bases align to TRBD1. CDR3 length equals 16 residues. The J segment lost 6 bases and the V segment lost 0 bases, leaving 11 bases of the junction unmatched. Germline V gene data show CDR1 as MGHRA and CDR2 as YSYEKL. This CDR3 reads CASSQDGGQLSGEQYF. In DNA, the CDR3 is TGCGCCAGCAGCCAAGATGGGGGACAGCTATCGGGCGAGCAGTACTTC.

The table lists this clone with a count of one. V gene TRBV5-4 combines with J gene TRBJ2-2, with unresolved D. V lost 4 bases and J 2 bases, leaving 3 bases between the germline ends. CDR1 and CDR2 (germline): SGHNT, YYREEE (reference sequence). The CDR3 runs 12 residues. CDR3 residues: CASSPNTGELFF. The CDR3 bases are TGTGCCAGCAGCCCTAACACCGGGGAGCTGTTTTTT.

The chain is built from TRBV7-9 and TRBJ2-1; D is uncertain. The CDR3 has 12 amino acids. The germline V gene encodes CDR1 SEHNR and CDR2 FQNEAQ (reference sequence). The germline V and J ends were trimmed by 7 bases and 8 bases, with 12 bases remaining between them. Here the CDR3 DNA reads TGTGCCAGCACCCACCGAGTAGATGAGCAGTTCTTC. Amino acid sequence: CASTHRVDEQFF.

The chain links TRBV2 to TRBJ1-4; no firm D call. Germline V gene sequence: CDR1 SNHLY, CDR2 FYNNEI. The CDR3 extends over 14 amino acids. Deletions cut 6 bases from V and 4 bases from J, with 12 bases between. The CDR3 loop is CASRGGYINEKLFF. In nucleotides, the CDR3 is TGTGCCAGCAGGGGCGGGTATATTAATGAAAAACTGTTTTTT.

This clone is a singleton in its sample. V and J are TRBV4-1 and TRBJ2-1, with 9 bases that match TRBD2. Germline V gene data show CDR1 as MGHRA and CDR2 as YSYEKL. The CDR3 has 17 amino acids. V was clipped by 2 bases and J by 5 bases; unmatched bases: 10. CDR3 residues: CASSQIGGLAGNNEQFF. The DNA for the CDR3 is TGCGCCAGCAGCCAAATAGGGGGCCTAGCGGGGAACAATGAGCAGTTCTTC.

The chain has TRBV6-5 and TRBJ2-5, with a weak D call TRBD1 (5 bases). From germline, CDR1 is MNHEY and CDR2 SVGAGI. This CDR3 is 16 amino acids long. V was pared by 0 bases and J by 0 bases, with 11 bases between. Here the CDR3 DNA reads TGTGCCAGCAGTTACTCGATTACAGGTTACCAAGAGACCCAGTACTTC. Amino acids: CASSYSITGYQETQYF.

The chain links TRBV6-5 to TRBJ1-3, with a possible D match to TRBD1 (5 bases). The V gene lost 1 base and the J gene lost 6 bases, with 16 bases spanning the gap. This CDR3 spans 16 amino acids. The germline V gene encodes CDR1 MNHEY and CDR2 SVGAGI. CDR3 in amino acids: CASSYFPPGGENTIYF. CDR3 in DNA: TGTGCCAGCAGTTACTTCCCGCCGGGGGGAGAAAACACCATATATTTT.

The J gene is TRBJ2-7, the V gene TRBV28; D perhaps matches TRBD2 (6 bases). CDR1 is MDHEN, CDR2 SYDVKM, per germline. The CDR3 is 14 residues long. The DNA of the CDR3 is TGTGCTGCGGGAAGGAGGGCAGTCAGGTCCGAGCAGTACTTC. This sequence encodes CAAGRRAVRSEQYF.

The chain carries TRBV5-1 and TRBJ1-1; no clear D. Trimming took off 1 base at V and 0 bases at J, with 16 bases between the two ends. The CDR3 contains 17 residues. CDR1 and CDR2 from the germline V gene are SGHRS and YFSETQ. CDR3 loop: CASSLRFPQTLNTEAFF. The CDR3, as DNA: TGCGCCAGCAGCTTGCGGTTCCCCCAGACCTTGAACACTGAAGCTTTCTTT.

V gene TRBV7-9 combines with J gene TRBJ1-1; D is possibly TRBD1 (6 bases). Germline V gives CDR1 SEHNR, CDR2 FQNEAQ (reference sequence). The CDR3 sequence is 16 residues long. V was clipped by 2 bases and J by 4 bases, with 17 bases between them. The CDR3 DNA reads as TGTGCCAGCAGCTTACCCGTCAGGGGACCGGGCACTGAAGCTTTCTTT. Amino acids: CASSLPVRGPGTEAFF.

This clone occurred a few times. Here the CDR3 DNA reads TGTGCCAGCATCCTAGCCTCATACACCGGGGAGCTGTTTTTT. Encoded protein: CASILASYTGELFF. The chain carries TRBV7-9 and TRBJ2-2, with D possibly being TRBD2 (5 bases). Germline CDR1 SEHNR, CDR2 FQNEAQ (reference sequence). The V gene lost 7 bases and the J gene lost 3 bases, with 12 bases spanning the gap. This CDR3 is 14 amino acids long.